This passage covers 24 T cell receptor beta chains from one sample sequenced in a study of regulatory T cells in long-lasting Graves disease. CDR3-region Arm-PCR and iRepertoire HTBI primers produced the TCR beta libraries. Each CDR3 protein gets one entry after TCRdb re-called the multiplex PCR reads with MiXCR. The sample comprises 400,000 to 600,000 distinct CDR3 sequences, about 22% of which are singletons, and roughly 7% rests with the top ten. This sample's time point: persistent/refractory GD, antithyroid drugs over 5 years with positive TRAb. From RNA extracted from PBMCs, the TCR library was made. Sequenced material: peripheral blood mononuclear cells (PBMCs), taken when the disease was refractory, from a patient treated with antithyroid drugs. All receptors derive from a female donor with Graves disease.

Concerning this clonotype itself: A much larger clonotype is one base distant, so this may be a read error. J is TRBJ2-7 and V is TRBV28; D is unresolved. CDR3 length: 12 amino acids. The germline CDR1 and CDR2 sequences are MDHEN and SYDVKM. The CDR3 reads CASRWGSYKQYF. The DNA of the CDR3 is TGTGCCAGCAGATGGGGATCCTACAAGCAGTACTTC.

Ten or more counts support this clonotype. V and J are TRBV12-3 or TRBV12-4 and TRBJ2-7, with 11 positions matching TRBD2. The CDR3 runs 14 residues. The V and J ends lost 8 bases and 5 bases, in that order; junction bases with no gene match: 8. Written as DNA, the CDR3 is TGTGCCAGCGCTTTAGCGGGAGGGCCTGACGAGCAGTACTTC. This translates into CASALAGGPDEQYF.

The V call is TRBV9, the J call TRBJ2-5; no clear D gene. This CDR3 comprises 14 residues. From germline, CDR1 is SGDLS and CDR2 YYNGEE. Trimming took 0 bases from V and 2 from J, leaving 8 bases between them. Here the CDR3 reads CASSVGLLQETQYF. As DNA, the CDR3 is TGTGCCAGCAGCGTAGGATTGCTTCAAGAGACCCAGTACTTC.

This clonotype was recorded a few times. The junction does not match germline at one end; this may be a read error. V usage is TRBV10-3 and J usage is TRBJ1-1; 9 bases are shared with TRBD1. Germline CDR1 reads ENHRY; CDR2 reads SYGVKD. The CDR3 spans 16 residues. CDR3 DNA sequence: TGTGCCACCAGTGAAGGACCGACAGGGGGTGTAACTGAAGCTTTCTTT. Protein: CATSEGPTGGVTEAFF.

This clonotype was counted at least ten times. The CDR3 sequence: CASTRGLDNSPLHF. The DNA for the CDR3 is TGTGCCAGCACCCGAGGCCTTGATAATTCACCCCTCCACTTT. The chain joins TRBV6-1 to TRBJ1-6; D uncertain. Germline V gene lookup returns CDR1 MNHNS and CDR2 SASEGT. This CDR3 is built from 14 residues. V lost 7 bases, J lost 5 bases, and 12 bases lay in between.

This clonotype was found many times. V usage is TRBV2 and J usage is TRBJ2-7; no firm D call. Germline lookup yields CDR1 SNHLY and CDR2 FYNNEI. The CDR3 consists of 14 residues. V shed 6 bases and J shed 2 bases, with 14 bases lying between them. This CDR3 is CASSAAGTTYEQYF. The CDR3 DNA sequence: TGTGCCAGCAGCGCCGCTGGAACGACCTACGAGCAGTACTTC. The full variable domain, completed using reference TRBV2 and TRBJ2-7, is EPEVTQTPSHQVTQMGQEVILRCVPISNHLYFYWYRQILGQKVEFLVSFYNNEISEKSEIFDDQFSVERPDGSNFTLKIRSTKLEDSAMYFCASSAAGTTYEQYFGPGTRLTVT.

A few counts support this clonotype. The V gene is TRBV27, the J gene TRBJ2-2; TRBD2 agrees at 12 bases. This CDR3 region has 19 residues. V dropped 2 bases and J dropped 6; count of bases not matched to a gene: 13. The V gene's germline CDR1 is MNHEY and CDR2 SMNVEV (reference sequence). CDR3 amino acids: CASSLKETSGRYLPGELFF. CDR3 nucleotide sequence: TGTGCCAGCAGTTTAAAAGAGACTAGCGGGAGATATTTACCCGGGGAGCTGTTTTTT.

About this clonotype itself: Being one base from a much bigger clone, this may be a read error. The chain has TRBV6-2 or TRBV6-3 and TRBJ1-4; no firm D call. CDR3 length: 13 residues. V dropped 7 bases and J dropped 8 bases, with 14 bases sitting between them. Germline CDR1 and CDR2: MNHEY and SVGEGT. The chain's CDR3 is CASTQIGEEKLFF. The DNA of the CDR3 is TGTGCCAGCACCCAGATAGGAGAGGAAAAACTGTTTTTT.

The chain's CDR3 is CASSRDGPEYGTIYF. The DNA for the CDR3 is TGTGCCAGCAGCCGAGACGGACCTGAATATGGGACCATATATTTT. The chain uses TRBV27 and TRBJ1-3; no definite D call. Trimming removed 6 bases at V and 10 bases at J, with 22 bases between. Germline V gives CDR1 MNHEY, CDR2 SMNVEV (reference sequence). This CDR3 spans 15 amino acids.

The J gene is TRBJ2-2, the V gene TRBV6-5; TRBD1 is a possible D gene (5 bases). Between the trimmed V and J ends, which lost 2 bases and 5 bases, there was a span of 9 bases. This CDR3 spans 14 amino acids. Per germline, CDR1 MNHEY and CDR2 SVGAGI. CDR3 nucleotide sequence: TGTGCCAGCAGTTACACCCGACAGACCGGGGAGCTGTTTTTT. Its translation is CASSYTRQTGELFF.

At least ten counts were recorded for this clonotype. The rearrangement links TRBV5-1 to TRBJ1-2, with 7 positions matching TRBD1. CDR1 and CDR2 from the germline V gene are SGHRS and YFSETQ. The CDR3 runs to 16 residues. V lost 4 bases and J lost 0; bases outside the gene matches: 9. The CDR3 region is CASSKDGTATNYGYTF. CDR3 DNA: TGCGCCAGCAGCAAGGACGGGACAGCTACTAACTATGGCTACACCTTC.

V usage is TRBV6-5 and J usage is TRBJ2-6, with unresolved D. Germline-derived CDR1 and CDR2 are MNHEY and SVGAGI. CDR3 length equals 17 residues. Deletions cut 0 bases from V and 5 bases from J, with 14 bases between. The CDR3 sequence: CASSYSGRMVRANVLTF. CDR3 in DNA: TGTGCCAGCAGTTACTCTGGCAGAATGGTGAGGGCCAACGTCCTGACTTTC.

The J gene is TRBJ2-5, the V gene TRBV12-5; 8 nucleotides match TRBD2. The length of the CDR3 is 15 residues. The germline CDR1 and CDR2 sequences are LGHNT and FRNRAP. The V and J ends lost 1 base and 4 bases, in that order; junction bases with no gene match: 5. The CDR3 DNA reads TGTGCTAGTGGTTTGGGGACTAGCAGAGGAGAGACCCAGTACTTC. Translation gives CASGLGTSRGETQYF.

This clonotype was counted a few times. Here the CDR3 DNA reads TGTGCCAGTGTCAGTGGCAATCAGCCCCAGCATTTT. It encodes CASVSGNQPQHF. J is TRBJ1-5 and V is TRBV19; D is unresolved. Trimming took 8 bases from V and 2 from J, leaving 7 bases between them. CDR3 length equals 12 residues. Germline V gene sequence: CDR1 LNHDA, CDR2 SQIVND (reference sequence).

The chain joins TRBV6-5 to TRBJ1-5; D gene uncertain. Trimming left V 0 bases short and J 4 bases short, with 13 bases between. Looked up from germline, CDR1 is MNHEY and CDR2 is SVGAGI. The CDR3 covers 16 residues. This chain's CDR3 is CASSYSALGENQPQHF. CDR3 in DNA: TGTGCCAGCAGTTACTCGGCCCTTGGGGAGAATCAGCCCCAGCATTTT.

This clonotype turned up a few times. The rearrangement uses TRBV24-1 and TRBJ1-1; 11 bases fit TRBD1. There are 14 residues in the CDR3. Germline V CDR1 and CDR2: KGHDR, SFDVKD. The junction had 8 bases not matched to a gene; V was cut back by 7 bases and J by 8 bases. The CDR3 coding sequence is TGTGCCACCAGAACCGGGACAGGGGGGGAGGAAGCTTTCTTT. Its translation: CATRTGTGGEEAFF.

The chain uses TRBV2 and TRBJ2-7; D not certain. The ends were cut back, 1 base at V and 4 bases at J, with 5 bases in the middle. The CDR3 sequence is 12 residues long. Looked up from germline, CDR1 is SNHLY and CDR2 is FYNNEI. This CDR3 is CASSEELYEQYF. For the CDR3, the DNA is TGTGCCAGCAGTGAAGAACTGTACGAGCAGTACTTC.

V usage is TRBV27 and J usage is TRBJ2-1, with 8 bases aligning to TRBD1. There are 15 residues in the CDR3. V lost 3 bases to trimming and J lost 9 bases; unmatched junction nucleotides: 10. Germline V gives CDR1 MNHEY, CDR2 SMNVEV (reference sequence). This CDR3 reads CASSLFGRGRGEQFF. The CDR3 DNA reads as TGTGCCAGCAGTTTGTTCGGCAGGGGGCGGGGTGAGCAGTTCTTC.

Worth noting for this clonotype: A far larger clone is off by one base, so a read error is likely. The rearrangement links TRBV2 to TRBJ2-5; possible D gene TRBD2, 6 bases. V shed 7 bases and J shed 4 bases, with 19 bases lying between them. CDR3 length: 15 residues. Germline CDR1 reads SNHLY; CDR2 reads FYNNEI. CDR3 amino acids: CASTPVGGHRETQYF. In DNA form, the CDR3 reads TGTGCCAGCACCCCAGTGGGAGGTCACCGAGAGACCCAGTACTTC.

Comment on this clonotype: One end of the junction fails to match germline, which may point to a read error. The chain carries TRBV11-2 and TRBJ2-4; D might be TRBD2 (5 bases). Germline CDR1 reads SGHAT; CDR2 reads FQNNGV. The CDR3 runs 15 residues. CDR3 residues: CASSQVGGPKTIQYF. The CDR3 DNA reads as TGTGCCAGCAGCCAAGTAGGCGGGCCGAAAACCATTCAGTACTTC.

The chain recombines TRBV5-1 with TRBJ2-3, with TRBD2 as a possible D gene (6 bases). Between the trimmed V and J ends, which lost 2 bases and 0 bases, there was a span of 16 bases. The CDR3 is 17 amino acids. From germline, CDR1 is SGHRS and CDR2 YFSETQ. The CDR3 DNA reads as TGCGCCAGCAGCTTCGGTCGACGGGAGTGGAGCACAGATACGCAGTATTTT. Encoded protein: CASSFGRREWSTDTQYF.

In this sample, this clonotype turned up many times. The gene calls are TRBV20-1 and TRBJ1-5, with 7 bases matching TRBD1. Germline CDR1 is DFQATT and CDR2 is SNEGSKA (reference sequence). The CDR3 is 15 amino acids. V shed 5 bases and J 1 base; nucleotides not matched to a gene: 8. The CDR3 loop reads CSASHGTVSNQPQHF. Here the CDR3 DNA reads TGCAGTGCTTCCCACGGGACAGTGAGCAATCAGCCCCAGCATTTT.

Many counts were recorded for this clonotype. The V gene is TRBV3-1, the J gene TRBJ1-1; D remains ambiguous. There are 11 residues in the CDR3. The V gene's germline CDR1 is LGHDT and CDR2 YNNKEL (reference sequence). Trimming left V 3 bases short and J 11 bases short, with 10 bases between. The CDR3 sequence: CASSQGNDAFF. Written as DNA, the CDR3 is TGTGCCAGCAGCCAGGGGAACGACGCTTTCTTT.

The chain combines TRBV6-2 or TRBV6-3 with TRBJ1-2, with D possibly being TRBD1 (5 bases). The V end was cut by 6 bases, the J end by 4 bases, with 12 bases between. The CDR3 length is 13 residues. CDR1 and CDR2 from the germline V gene are MNHEY and SVGEGT. The CDR3 protein is CASRPGLTYGYTF. The CDR3 nucleotides read TGTGCCAGCAGGCCGGGACTTACCTATGGCTACACCTTC.